The rows below give T cell receptor beta chains drawn from one sample of a study of shared clonotypes between healthy human individuals. Produced via immunoSEQ multiplex PCR; TCRdb's table is partial and in-frame only. The repertoire consists of about half a million clones, with around 80% occurring once and the leading ten covering roughly 12%. Specimen: PBMCs. The origin of the receptors is a woman aged 40 to 50 in good health. Some clones in this sample may be carry-over from other donors' samples. Both conserved end residues are part of each CDR3. A D gene is named only where the DNA matches it firmly. Not every row has a clone size; where given, it reads once, few, many or a size class.

j_gene,len,abundance,d_gene,v_gene,CDR3aa,CDR3nt
TRBJ2-7,14,once,-,TRBV15,CAASRDIGVNERYF,TGTGCCGCCAGCAGAGATATCGGGGTGAACGAGCGGTACTTC
TRBJ2-5,13,-,-,TRBV25-1,CASRHNQQETQYF,TGTGCCAGCAGACACAATCAGCAAGAGACCCAGTACTTC
TRBJ2-3,11,-,-,TRBV9,CASGITDTQYF,TGTGCCAGCGGAATCACAGATACGCAGTATTTT
TRBJ1-4,15,-,-,TRBV4-1,CASSQDSQLNEKLFF,TGCGCCAGCAGCCAAGATTCGCAGCTTAATGAAAAACTGTTTTTT
TRBJ2-3,15,-,-,TRBV18,CASSPGTVSTDTQYF,TGTGCCAGCTCACCAGGGACCGTGAGCACAGATACGCAGTATTTT
TRBJ2-5,15,-,TRBD1,TRBV14,CASSQEQGGQETQYF,TGTGCCAGCAGCCAAGAACAGGGGGGCCAAGAGACCCAGTACTTC
TRBJ2-1,15,-,-,TRBV10-3,CAISETGSSYNEQFF,TGTGCCATCAGTGAGACAGGGAGCTCCTACAATGAGCAGTTCTTC
TRBJ2-5,15,-,-,TRBV5-1,CASSASGPPGETQYF,TGCGCCAGCAGCGCATCGGGCCCCCCTGGGGAGACCCAGTACTTC
TRBJ1-5,14,once,-,TRBV5-1,CASSLEVGEQPQHF,TGCGCCAGCAGCTTGGAGGTAGGAGAACAGCCCCAGCATTTT
TRBJ2-1,15,-,TRBD2,TRBV6-1,CASYSGGSSYNEQFF,TGTGCCAGCTATAGCGGGGGAAGCTCCTACAATGAGCAGTTCTTC
TRBJ2-1,13,-,-,TRBV6-1,CASRLGVYNEQFF,TGTGCCAGCAGACTAGGGGTTTACAATGAGCAGTTCTTC
TRBJ2-1,12,-,-,TRBV7-8,CASSQVVGEQFF,TGTGCCAGCAGCCAAGTAGTAGGTGAGCAGTTCTTC
TRBJ2-7,15,-,TRBD2,TRBV27,CASSPGTSIIYEQYF,TGTGCCAGCAGCCCCGGGACTAGCATAATCTACGAGCAGTACTTC
TRBJ2-7,15,-,-,TRBV18,CASAQGLSDSYEQYF,TGTGCCAGCGCCCAGGGCCTCAGCGACTCCTACGAGCAGTACTTC
TRBJ2-7,15,-,-,TRBV2,CASREQGGYSYEQYF,TGTGCCAGCAGGGAACAGGGAGGCTACTCCTACGAGCAGTACTTC
TRBJ2-1,15,-,TRBD1,TRBV4-2,CASSPRTGGSDEQFF,TGTGCCAGCAGCCCCCGGACAGGGGGCTCGGATGAGCAGTTCTTC
TRBJ2-2,15,-,TRBD2,TRBV28,CASSFASGNTGELFF,TGTGCCAGCAGTTTTGCTAGCGGAAACACCGGGGAGCTGTTTTTT
TRBJ2-3,16,-,TRBD2,TRBV2,CASSEGTSGPQDTQYF,TGTGCCAGCAGTGAGGGGACTAGCGGGCCCCAAGATACGCAGTATTTT
TRBJ2-7,15,-,-,TRBV12-2,CASRLSHNMAYEQYF,TGTGCAAGTCGCTTATCTCACAATATGGCCTACGAGCAGTACTTC
TRBJ2-7,14,-,TRBD2,TRBV27,CASRDSGRAYEQYF,TGTGCCAGCAGGGACAGCGGGAGGGCCTACGAGCAGTACTTC
TRBJ2-5,14,-,-,TRBV2,CASSDSGGAETQYF,TGTGCCAGCAGTGACTCTGGAGGGGCGGAGACCCAGTACTTC
TRBJ2-7,14,once,TRBD2,TRBV28,CASGTSGGPYEQYF,TGTGCCAGCGGGACTAGCGGGGGGCCCTACGAGCAGTACTTC
TRBJ1-2,12,few,-,TRBV6-5,CASSWDGRVYTF,TGTGCCAGCAGCTGGGACGGACGTGTCTACACCTTC
TRBJ2-7,15,few,-,TRBV7-6,CASSLGLGDSYEQYF,TGTGCCAGCAGCTTAGGGTTGGGGGACTCCTACGAGCAGTACTTC
TRBJ1-4,14,-,-,TRBV11-2,CASSPPGARGKLFF,TGTGCCAGCAGCCCCCCAGGGGCGCGTGGAAAACTGTTTTTT
TRBJ2-1,15,-,-,TRBV4-3,CASSHQTTGRVEQFF,TGCGCCAGCAGCCATCAAACAACAGGGAGGGTTGAGCAGTTCTTC
TRBJ1-4,16,-,TRBD1,TRBV29-1,CSVLEFTRGLGEKLFF,TGCAGCGTCCTAGAATTTACCAGGGGGCTTGGGGAAAAACTGTTTTTT
TRBJ2-4,16,-,TRBD1,TRBV2,CASGNDRVVAKNIQYF,TGTGCCAGCGGGAACGACAGGGTCGTTGCCAAAAACATTCAGTACTTC
TRBJ2-7,13,-,TRBD1,TRBV29-1,CSGGDRGAYEQYF,TGCAGCGGAGGGGACAGGGGAGCCTACGAGCAGTACTTC
TRBJ1-2,12,many,-,TRBV18,CASSLDNYGYTF,TGTGCCAGCTCACTAGATAACTATGGCTACACCTTC
TRBJ2-3,17,few,TRBD1,TRBV9,CASSVAPPGTGADTQYF,TGTGCCAGCAGCGTAGCCCCCCCCGGGACAGGGGCAGATACGCAGTATTTT
TRBJ2-1,13,-,-,TRBV4-3,CASSQVPGYEQFF,TGCGCCAGCAGCCAAGTTCCAGGGTATGAGCAGTTCTTC
TRBJ2-3,13,-,-,TRBV29-1,CSQKASGTDTQYF,TGCAGCCAAAAGGCTAGCGGCACAGATACGCAGTATTTT
TRBJ2-1,12,-,-,TRBV11-3,CASSLVGNEQFF,TGTGCCAGCAGCTTAGTTGGCAATGAGCAGTTCTTC
TRBJ2-7,12,-,-,TRBV6-5,CASSYSGGEQYF,TGTGCCAGCAGTTACTCGGGTGGCGAGCAGTACTTC
TRBJ2-3,14,-,-,TRBV5-8,CASSLGQNTDTQYF,TGTGCCAGCAGCTTAGGTCAGAACACAGATACGCAGTATTTT
TRBJ2-7,15,-,-,TRBV10-3,CAISEDLGGTYEQYF,TGTGCCATCAGTGAGGACCTAGGAGGCACATACGAGCAGTACTTC
TRBJ2-7,10,-,-,TRBV5-6,CASSLDEQYF,TGTGCCAGCAGCTTGGACGAGCAGTACTTC
TRBJ1-4,14,-,-,TRBV30,CAWSVGGDFEKLFF,TGTGCCTGGAGTGTCGGAGGGGATTTCGAAAAACTGTTTTTT
TRBJ1-1,9,few,-,TRBV29-1,CSAEGGAFF,TGCAGCGCCGAGGGGGGAGCTTTCTTT
TRBJ1-2,14,-,-,TRBV6-5,CASTQRRGLWGYTF,TGTGCCAGCACTCAACGGCGGGGGCTTTGGGGCTACACCTTC
TRBJ2-4,13,-,-,TRBV11-2,CASSLARGGIQYF,TGTGCCAGCAGCTTAGCTAGAGGGGGCATTCAGTACTTC
TRBJ2-7,14,-,-,TRBV28,CASSLGGRSDEQYF,TGTGCCAGCAGTTTGGGGGGGCGTAGCGACGAGCAGTACTTC